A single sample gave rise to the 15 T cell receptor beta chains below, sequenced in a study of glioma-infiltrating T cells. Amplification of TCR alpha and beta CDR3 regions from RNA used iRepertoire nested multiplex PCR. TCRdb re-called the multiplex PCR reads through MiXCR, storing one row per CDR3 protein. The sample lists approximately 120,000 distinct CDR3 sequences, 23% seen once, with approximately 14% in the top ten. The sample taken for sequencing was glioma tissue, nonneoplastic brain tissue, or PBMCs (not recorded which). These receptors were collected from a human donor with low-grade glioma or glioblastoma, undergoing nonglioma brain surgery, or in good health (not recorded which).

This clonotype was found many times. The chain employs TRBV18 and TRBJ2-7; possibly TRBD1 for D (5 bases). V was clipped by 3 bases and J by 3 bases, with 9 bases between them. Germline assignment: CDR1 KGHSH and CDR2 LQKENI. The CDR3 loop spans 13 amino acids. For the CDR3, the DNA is TGTGCCAGCTCACCCCCAGGGATCTACGAGCAGTACTTC. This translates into CASSPPGIYEQYF.

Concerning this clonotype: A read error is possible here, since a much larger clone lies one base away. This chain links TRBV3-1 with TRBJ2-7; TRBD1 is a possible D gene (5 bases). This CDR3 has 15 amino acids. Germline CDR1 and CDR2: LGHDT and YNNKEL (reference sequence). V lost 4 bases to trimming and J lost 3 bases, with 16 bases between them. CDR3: CASSLGVRAYYEQYF. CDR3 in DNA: TGTGCCAGCAGCCTAGGGGTCCGGGCTTACTACGAGCAGTACTTC.

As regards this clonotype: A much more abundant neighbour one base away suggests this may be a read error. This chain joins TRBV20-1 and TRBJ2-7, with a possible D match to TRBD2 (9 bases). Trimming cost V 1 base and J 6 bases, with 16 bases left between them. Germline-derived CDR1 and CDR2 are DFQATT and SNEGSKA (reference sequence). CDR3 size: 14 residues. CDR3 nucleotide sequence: TGCAGTGCTAGAGCCGCGGGAGGGACAGGCGAGCAGTACTTC. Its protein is CSARAAGGTGEQYF.

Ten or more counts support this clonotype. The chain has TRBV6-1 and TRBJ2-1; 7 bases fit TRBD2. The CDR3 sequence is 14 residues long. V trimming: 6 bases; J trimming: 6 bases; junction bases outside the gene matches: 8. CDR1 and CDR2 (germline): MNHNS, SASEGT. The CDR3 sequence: CASRPTSARNEQFF. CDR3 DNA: TGTGCCAGCAGACCTACTAGCGCCCGCAATGAGCAGTTCTTC.

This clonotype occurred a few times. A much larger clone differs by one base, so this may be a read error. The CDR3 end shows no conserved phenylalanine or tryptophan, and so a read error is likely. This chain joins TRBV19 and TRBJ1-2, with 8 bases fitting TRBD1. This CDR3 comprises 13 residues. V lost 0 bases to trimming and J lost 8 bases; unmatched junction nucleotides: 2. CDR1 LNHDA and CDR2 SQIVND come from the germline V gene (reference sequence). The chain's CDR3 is CASSIEGTGGYTL. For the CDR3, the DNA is TGTGCCAGTAGTATAGAGGGGACAGGAGGCTACACCCTC.

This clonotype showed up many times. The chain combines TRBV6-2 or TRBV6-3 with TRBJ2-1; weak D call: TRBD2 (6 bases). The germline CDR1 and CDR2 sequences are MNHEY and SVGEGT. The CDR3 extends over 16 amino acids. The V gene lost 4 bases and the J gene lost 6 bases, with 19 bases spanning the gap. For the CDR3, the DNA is TGTGCCAGCAGTTCCCCGGGGGAGAAAACGGGCAATGAGCAGTTCTTC. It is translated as CASSSPGEKTGNEQFF.

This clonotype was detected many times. CDR3 protein: CASSQELTGNQPQHF. In nucleotides, the CDR3 is TGTGCCAGCAGCCAAGAACTCACAGGGAATCAGCCCCAGCATTTT. The chain recombines TRBV4-2 with TRBJ1-5, with D possibly matching TRBD1 (6 bases). The CDR3 sequence is 15 residues long. Germline CDR1 reads LGHNA; CDR2 reads YNFKEQ. The V end lost 0 bases, the J end lost 4 bases, and 10 bases lay between the germline ends.

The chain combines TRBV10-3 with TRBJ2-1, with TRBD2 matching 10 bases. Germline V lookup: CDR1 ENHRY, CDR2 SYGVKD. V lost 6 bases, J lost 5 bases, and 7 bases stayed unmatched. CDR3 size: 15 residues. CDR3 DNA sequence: TGTGCCATCAGACCTAGCGGGAGCTTCCACAATGAGCAGTTCTTC. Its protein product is CAIRPSGSFHNEQFF.

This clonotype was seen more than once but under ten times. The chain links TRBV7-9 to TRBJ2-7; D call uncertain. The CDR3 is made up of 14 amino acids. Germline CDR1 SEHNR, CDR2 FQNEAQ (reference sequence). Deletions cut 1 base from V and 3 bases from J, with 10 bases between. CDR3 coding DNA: TGTGCCAGCAGCTTAGATCTAGGAGACTACGAGCAGTACTTC. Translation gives CASSLDLGDYEQYF.

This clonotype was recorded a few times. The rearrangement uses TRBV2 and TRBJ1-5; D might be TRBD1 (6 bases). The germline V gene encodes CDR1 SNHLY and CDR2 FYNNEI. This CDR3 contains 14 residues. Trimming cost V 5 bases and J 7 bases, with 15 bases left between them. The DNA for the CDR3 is TGTGCCAGCAGTAGGTTGGGGGCGGGACAGCCCCAGCATTTT. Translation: CASSRLGAGQPQHF. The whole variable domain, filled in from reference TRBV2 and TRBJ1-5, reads EPEVTQTPSHQVTQMGQEVILRCVPISNHLYFYWYRQILGQKVEFLVSFYNNEISEKSEIFDDQFSVERPDGSNFTLKIRSTKLEDSAMYFCASSRLGAGQPQHFGDGTRLSIL.

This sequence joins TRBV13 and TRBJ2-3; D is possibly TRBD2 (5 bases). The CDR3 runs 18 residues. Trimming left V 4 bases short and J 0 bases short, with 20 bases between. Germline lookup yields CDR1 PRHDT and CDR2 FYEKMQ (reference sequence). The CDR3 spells CASSSQWTRAGSTDTQYF. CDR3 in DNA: TGTGCCAGCAGCTCCCAATGGACTCGGGCGGGTAGCACAGATACGCAGTATTTT.

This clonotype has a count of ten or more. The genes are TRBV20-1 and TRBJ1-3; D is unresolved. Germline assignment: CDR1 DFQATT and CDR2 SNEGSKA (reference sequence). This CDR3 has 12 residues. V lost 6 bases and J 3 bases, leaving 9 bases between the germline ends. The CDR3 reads CSAGMGGNTIYF. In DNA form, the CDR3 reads TGCAGTGCCGGAATGGGTGGAAACACCATATATTTT.

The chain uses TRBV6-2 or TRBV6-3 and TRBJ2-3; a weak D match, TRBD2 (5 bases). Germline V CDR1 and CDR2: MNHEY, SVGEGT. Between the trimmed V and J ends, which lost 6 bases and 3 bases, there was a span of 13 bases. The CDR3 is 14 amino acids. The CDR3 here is CASREGSRTDTQYF. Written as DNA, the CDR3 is TGTGCCAGCAGAGAGGGAAGCCGTACAGATACGCAGTATTTT.

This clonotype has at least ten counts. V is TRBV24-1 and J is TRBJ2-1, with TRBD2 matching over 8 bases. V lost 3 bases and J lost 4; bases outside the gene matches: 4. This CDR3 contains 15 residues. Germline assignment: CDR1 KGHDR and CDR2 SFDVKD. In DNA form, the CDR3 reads TGTGCCACCAGTGATCGCGGGAGGCAGTACAATGAGCAGTTCTTC. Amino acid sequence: CATSDRGRQYNEQFF.

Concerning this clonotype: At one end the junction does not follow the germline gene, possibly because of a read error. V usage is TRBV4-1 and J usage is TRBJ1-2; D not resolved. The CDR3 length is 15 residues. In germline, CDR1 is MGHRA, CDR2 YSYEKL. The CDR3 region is CASSLPEKGVYGYTF. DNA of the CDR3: TGCGCCAGCAGCCTACCCGAGAAGGGAGTTTATGGATACACCTTC.